Listed below are T cell receptor beta chains from one sample, sequenced in a study of naive and memory T cell subsets. TCRdb re-derived calls from the UMI-ligation and nested PCR reads in MiXCR, one entry per CDR3 protein. Of tens of thousands of distinct CDR3 sequences in the sample, over 7% are singletons; the top ten hold roughly 1.6%. The sample comprised central memory CD4+ T cells from blood. These receptors were collected from a human donor in good health. Both conserved end residues are part of each CDR3. Fields, in order: clone size, V gene, J gene, D gene, CDR3 DNA, CDR3 protein. A D gene is named only where the DNA matches it firmly. Some rows have no size entry. The others give once, few or many, or a class for an expanded clone.

>few|TRBV7-2|TRBJ2-5|.
TGTGCCAGCAGCCCAAGTTCACAAGAGACCCAGTACTTC
CASSPSSQETQYF
>few|TRBV7-2|TRBJ2-5|TRBD2
TGTGCCAGCAGCTTAAGGTCGCGGGGGTACCAAGAGACCCAGTACTTC
CASSLRSRGYQETQYF
>few|TRBV3-1|TRBJ1-6|.
TGTGCCAGCAGCCAAGGGCGGTCCTATAATTCACCCCTCCACTTT
CASSQGRSYNSPLHF
>many|TRBV4-3|TRBJ1-1|TRBD1
TGCGCCAGCAGCCAAGCGGGGCAGGGGGGGAACACTGAAGCTTTCTTT
CASSQAGQGGNTEAFF
>many|TRBV10-2|TRBJ2-7|TRBD2
TGCGCCAGCAGTGCCCTAGCGGGGGGGCCCTACGAGCAGTACTTC
CASSALAGGPYEQYF
>many|TRBV10-3|TRBJ2-5|.
TGTGCCATCAGTGAGGACCCAAGGGGGGATCAAGAGACCCAGTACTTC
CAISEDPRGDQETQYF
>many|TRBV20-1|TRBJ1-6|TRBD1
TGCAGTGCTAGAGAGGAGGGGGCGACTCATTCACCCCTCCACTTT
CSAREEGATHSPLHF
>.|TRBV6-6|TRBJ2-2|.
TGTGCCAGCAGCCATGGGGGTCCCAACACCGGGGAGCTGTTTTTT
CASSHGGPNTGELFF
>many|TRBV20-1|TRBJ2-5|.
TGCAGTGCTAGAGCCCGGGAGCCGGGAGAGACCCAGTACTTC
CSARAREPGETQYF
>.|TRBV14|TRBJ2-3|.
TGTGCCAGCAGCCAAGTATTAGCAGATACGCAGTATTTT
CASSQVLADTQYF
>many|TRBV24-1|TRBJ1-1|.
TGTGCCACCTCCAATGTGCTGGGCACTGAAGCTTTCTTT
CATSNVLGTEAFF
>many|TRBV20-1|TRBJ2-3|.
TGCAGTGCTAGATCGCCAGCGCCAGCAGATACGCAGTATTTT
CSARSPAPADTQYF
>.|TRBV7-3|TRBJ2-3|TRBD2
TGTGCCAGCAGCTTAACGTCGGGGGGAGATACGCAGTATTTT
CASSLTSGGDTQYF
>many|TRBV10-3|TRBJ2-3|TRBD2
TGTGCCATCAGTGTCGAAAGGGCGGGAGGGCCAGGTACGCAGTATTTT
CAISVERAGGPGTQYF
>.|TRBV27|TRBJ1-6|.
TGTGCCAGCAGTCAACGGACTCATAATTCACCCCTCCACTTT
CASSQRTHNSPLHF
>few|TRBV7-2|TRBJ2-1|TRBD1
TGTGCCAGCAGCCGGACAGGTTACTCCTACAATGAGCAGTTCTTC
CASSRTGYSYNEQFF
>.|TRBV18|TRBJ2-4|.
TGTGCCAGCTCACCGGTACAGGGCGCGGCCAAAAACATTCAGTACTTC
CASSPVQGAAKNIQYF
>many|TRBV15|TRBJ1-1|TRBD1
TGTGCCACCAGCAGAAGCCGGACAGGTGAAGCTTTCTTT
CATSRSRTGEAFF
>.|TRBV5-1|TRBJ2-3|TRBD2
TGCGCCAGCAGAGATCTAGCGGGGGGAAGCGGTACGCAGTATTTT
CASRDLAGGSGTQYF
>.|TRBV28|TRBJ1-5|TRBD1
TGTGCCAGCAGACAATACCGGGACAGGGGTGTCAGGCAGCCCCAGCATTTT
CASRQYRDRGVRQPQHF
>few|TRBV7-2|TRBJ2-3|.
TGTGCCAGCAGCTTAGGAGGGGGGAGGGTGCCAGATACGCAGTATTTT
CASSLGGGRVPDTQYF
>many|TRBV5-1|TRBJ1-3|.
TGCGCCAGCAGCTTGGGGGGCCCCCGGGGCTCTGGAAACACCATATATTTT
CASSLGGPRGSGNTIYF
>few|TRBV2|TRBJ2-3|.
TGTGCCAGCAGTGTGTCTGACCTAGGGTATTTT
CASSVSDLGYF
>many|TRBV9|TRBJ2-3|TRBD2
TGTGCCAGCAGCGGACTAAGCGGGGGAAGGGGCACAGATACGCAGTATTTT
CASSGLSGGRGTDTQYF
>few|TRBV3-1|TRBJ2-7|.
TGTGCCAGCAGCCCGAGGGTTATTCCCTACGAGCAGTACTTC
CASSPRVIPYEQYF
>many|TRBV7-6|TRBJ2-2|TRBD1
TGTGCCAGCAGCTTAGAGGGGGCGTTGAACACCGGGGAGCTGTTTTTT
CASSLEGALNTGELFF
>many|TRBV7-2|TRBJ2-2|.
TGTGCCAGCAGTTGGGGGGACAGGAACACCGGGGAGCTGTTTTTT
CASSWGDRNTGELFF
>few|TRBV30|TRBJ1-6|TRBD1
TGTGCCTGGAGTAGGAAGATAGGGGGCGGGAGCTCCTATAATTCACCCCTCCACTTT
CAWSRKIGGGSSYNSPLHF
>many|TRBV11-2|TRBJ1-5|TRBD1
TGTGCCAGCAGCCAGACAGGGTCGGGTCAGCCCCAGCATTTT
CASSQTGSGQPQHF
>many|TRBV7-3|TRBJ2-3|.
TGTGCCAGCAGCCCGCTCCCGGACCCAGATACGCAGTATTTT
CASSPLPDPDTQYF
>many|TRBV29-1|TRBJ2-3|TRBD2
TGCAGCGTTGCTGGACTAGCGGGACTCACAGATACGCAGTATTTT
CSVAGLAGLTDTQYF
>few|TRBV14|TRBJ1-2|.
TGTGCCAGCAGCCAAGGTTTGTCAGCCTCATCGAACTATGGCTACACCTTC
CASSQGLSASSNYGYTF
>many|TRBV7-2|TRBJ2-6|.
TGTGCCAGCAGCTTGGGGAGTTTCTCTGGGGCCAACGTCCTGACTTTC
CASSLGSFSGANVLTF
>few|TRBV14|TRBJ1-2|.
TGTGCCAGCAGCCACACAAGGAACTATGGCTACACCTTC
CASSHTRNYGYTF
>few|TRBV6-5|TRBJ2-7|.
TGTGCCAGCAGTCACAGAGACGCGCCCGGCGAGCAGTACTTC
CASSHRDAPGEQYF
>many|TRBV2|TRBJ1-2|.
TGTGCCAGCAGTGTGCGTGACAGCTATGGCTACACCTTC
CASSVRDSYGYTF
>.|TRBV7-9|TRBJ2-1|.
TGTGCCAGCAGCTTGGACCTCATTTACAATGAGCAGTTCTTC
CASSLDLIYNEQFF
>many|TRBV20-1|TRBJ2-3|TRBD2
TGCAGTGCTAGACGACGACTAGCGGTTAAAACAGATACGCAGTATTTT
CSARRRLAVKTDTQYF
>many|TRBV19|TRBJ2-1|TRBD2
TGTGCCAGTAGTCCCATAGGGACTACCTTCAATGAGCAGTTCTTC
CASSPIGTTFNEQFF
>many|TRBV20-1|TRBJ2-3|.
TGCAGTGCTATAGGTCGGAGATTCACAGATACGCAGTATTTT
CSAIGRRFTDTQYF
>.|TRBV7-8|TRBJ2-7|.
TGTGCCAGCAGCCAAGCCATGGGGGGCGAGCAGTACTTC
CASSQAMGGEQYF
>many|TRBV7-3|TRBJ1-6|.
TGTGCCAGCAGACGCGAGAATTCACCCCTCCACTTT
CASRRENSPLHF
>few|TRBV12-3/TRBV12-4|TRBJ2-1|.
TGTGCCAGCAGTTTGGGGGGAGCGTATGAGCAGTTCTTC
CASSLGGAYEQFF
>many|TRBV28|TRBJ2-3|.
TGTGCCAGCAGTTTATTGACAGGCCTCGCAGATACGCAGTATTTT
CASSLLTGLADTQYF
>.|TRBV13|TRBJ2-3|.
TGTGCCAGCAGCTTGCCTACAGATACGCAGTATTTT
CASSLPTDTQYF
>.|TRBV6-2/TRBV6-3|TRBJ2-3|.
TGTGCCAGCAGTGGGTGGGACAAGACAGATACGCAGTATTTT
CASSGWDKTDTQYF
>many|TRBV5-1|TRBJ2-1|.
TGCGCCAGCACTCGGGACTTTTCTAACTACAATGAGCAGTTCTTC
CASTRDFSNYNEQFF
>.|TRBV14|TRBJ2-3|TRBD2
TGTGCCAGCAGCCAGGGCCGGCGGGGGAGCACAGATACGCAGTATTTT
CASSQGRRGSTDTQYF
>many|TRBV6-1|TRBJ1-1|.
TGTGCCAGCAGTGAAGATCTTCGGAAAGCTTTCTTT
CASSEDLRKAFF
>many|TRBV7-2|TRBJ2-7|.
TGTGCCAGCAGCTCCTTCGGCGAGCAGTACTTC
CASSSFGEQYF
>few|TRBV7-9|TRBJ1-6|.
TGTGCCAGCAGCTTAGATCGGGAGCGTAATTCACCCCTCCACTTT
CASSLDRERNSPLHF
>many|TRBV18|TRBJ1-5|.
TGTGCCAGCTCAGGGGACGGGGGAGGCCAGCCCCAGCATTTT
CASSGDGGGQPQHF
>few|TRBV7-9|TRBJ2-7|TRBD1
TGTGCCAGCAGCGGATTCACAGGGGCCGAGCAGTACTTC
CASSGFTGAEQYF
>many|TRBV29-1|TRBJ2-3|TRBD2
TGCAGCGCCGAGGGACTAGCGGGAAACACAGATACGCAGTATTTT
CSAEGLAGNTDTQYF
>few|TRBV5-5|TRBJ2-3|.
TGTGCCAGCAGCTATGGGACCGCCACCTCTAGCACAGATACGCAGTATTTT
CASSYGTATSSTDTQYF